The clone carrying this T cell receptor (beta chain) showed up many times. Its antigen is still unknown. The sample is drawn from a study of prognosis after radiotherapy for stage I lung cancer. This CDR3 contains 15 residues. Looked up from germline, CDR1 is SGDLS and CDR2 is YYNGEE. The V segment lost 1 base and the J segment 5 bases; nucleotides outside the gene matches: 6. The genomic DNA TCR beta CDR3 region underwent two rounds of multiplex PCR. Every TRBV and TRBJ gene had its own specific primer in first-round PCR. TCRdb passed the multiplex PCR reads through MiXCR, listing each CDR3 protein once. The table records roughly 13,000 distinct CDR3 sequences, about 30% of them present only once. Study-level points and caveats: The authors reported that TRBV and TRBJ gene usage differed between patients with and without metastases.

A volume of six milliliters of peripheral blood was collected by draw at each of two time points. J is TRBJ2-7 and V is TRBV9; 10 bases align to TRBD2. The receptor comes from a donor aged 50 or older with non-small cell lung cancer. The sequences come from PBMCs, collected before or after stereotactic body radiation therapy (not recorded which). CDR3 region: CASSVSGTSENEQYF. The CDR3 DNA sequence: TGTGCCAGCAGCGTATCCGGGACTAGCGAAAACGAGCAGTACTTC.